The source of this T cell receptor (beta chain) is a study of post-analysis software for immune sequencing data. As for this clonotype: Its cognate antigen is unknown.

Study results and caveats: With TRBV5-6, TRBV5-1 and TRBV20-1 included, about five TRBV segments were more frequent in patients than in controls. Versus controls, multiple sclerosis patients showed significantly lower diversity (normalized Chao1).

Unique-molecular-identifier-tagged TCR beta cDNA libraries were used. Researchers reported some 500,000 cDNA molecules coming from roughly 0.93 to 9.6 million T cells. TCRdb passed the PCR reads through MiXCR, listing each CDR3 protein once. The data show approximately 440,000 distinct CDR3 sequences, roughly 45% seen once. With 5 bases removed from V and 0 bases from J, the gap between germline ends came to 19 bases. Looked up from germline, CDR1 is SGHTA and CDR2 is FQGNSA. This CDR3 region has 17 residues. The genes are TRBV7-2 and TRBJ1-1; D may be TRBD1 (6 bases). The receptor comes from a girl between 10 and 17 years old with multiple sclerosis. The sequenced sample consisted of blood. CDR3 in DNA: TGTGCCAGCAGCCGACCCAGGGGTGGGTTCTTGAACACTGAAGCTTTCTTT. Amino acids: CASSRPRGGFLNTEAFF. The full variable domain, rest sourced from reference TRBV7-2 and TRBJ1-1, is GAGVSQSPSNKVTEKGKDVELRCDPISGHTALYWYRQSLGQGLEFLIYFQGNSAPDKSGLPSDRFSAERTGGSVSTLTIQRTQQEDSAVYLCASSRPRGGFLNTEAFFGQGTRLTVV.